Shown below are 25 T cell receptor beta chains from a single sample sequenced in a study of T and B cells in COVID-19 patients. Each TRB amplification used roughly 220-550 ng of genomic DNA from blood. BIOMED2 TRB-A/B primer pools were used in multiplex TRB PCR. TCRdb recomputed calls from the multiplex PCR reads with MiXCR, one row per CDR3 protein. The sample has about 5,200 distinct CDR3 sequences, 15% to 20% seen once. Specimen: blood. These receptors originate from a human donor who had recovered from COVID-19.

The chain employs TRBV5-4 and TRBJ2-7; D is possibly TRBD2 (7 bases). Germline values: CDR1 SGHNT, CDR2 YYREEE (reference sequence). This CDR3 region has 14 residues. Trimming pared 3 bases from V and 4 bases from J, leaving 14 bases between. As DNA, the CDR3 is TGTGCCAGCAGCTGGGGGGGGGCAGTATACGAGCAGTACTTC. It is translated as CASSWGGAVYEQYF.

By its share, this clonotype is medium-sized. An end of the junction does not agree with germline; a read error may underlie this. The chain links TRBV18 to TRBJ2-7, with 7 bases fitting TRBD1. Germline CDR1 reads KGHSH; CDR2 reads LQKENI. There are 16 residues in the CDR3. Written as DNA, the CDR3 is TGTGCCAGCTCTCCACAACCGGGACAGATAACCTACGAGCAGTACTTC. Amino acids: CASSPQPGQITYEQYF.

Relative to its sample, this clonotype is large. The chain uses TRBV11-3 and TRBJ1-4, with D perhaps TRBD1 (5 bases). V was trimmed by 7 bases and J by 0 bases, leaving 12 bases between them. Germline loops: CDR1 SGHNT, CDR2 YENEEA. This CDR3 is built from 15 residues. CDR3 DNA: TGTGCCAGCACCGTCCGAGGGGCAACTAATGAAAAACTGTTTTTT. Translated: CASTVRGATNEKLFF. The full variable domain, in which reference TRBV11-3 and TRBJ1-4 provide the parts outside the CDR3, is EAGVVQSPRYKIIEKKQPVAFWCNPISGHNTLYWYLQNLGQGPELLIRYENEEAVDDSQLPKDRFSAERLKGVDSTLKIQPAELGDSAVYLCASTVRGATNEKLFFGSGTQLSVL.

In this sample, this clonotype is medium-sized. This chain joins TRBV27 and TRBJ2-1; D might be TRBD2 (7 bases). Trimming removed 5 bases from V and 12 bases from J, with 17 bases in between. This CDR3 has 13 amino acids. Germline CDR1 MNHEY, CDR2 SMNVEV (reference sequence). CDR3 amino acids: CASSTFLGGGQFF. Here the CDR3 DNA reads TGTGCCAGCAGTACCTTCCTAGGGGGGGGGCAGTTCTTC.

Many counts were recorded for this clonotype. The gene calls are TRBV11-3 and TRBJ2-7; 10 bases match TRBD2. CDR1 SGHNT and CDR2 YENEEA come from the germline V gene. Unmatched junction bases numbered 5, after V lost 3 bases and J lost 6 bases. The CDR3 is made up of 14 amino acids. The CDR3 nucleotides read TGTGCCAGCAGCTTCAGCGGGGGGGCCTCCGAGCAGTACTTC. As protein: CASSFSGGASEQYF. Full variable domain (missing parts from reference TRBV11-3 and TRBJ2-7): EAGVVQSPRYKIIEKKQPVAFWCNPISGHNTLYWYLQNLGQGPELLIRYENEEAVDDSQLPKDRFSAERLKGVDSTLKIQPAELGDSAVYLCASSFSGGASEQYFGPGTRLTVT.

This clonotype came up a few times. This sequence joins TRBV28 and TRBJ1-4; D remains unclear. Per the germline V gene, CDR1 is MDHEN and CDR2 is SYDVKM. The germline V and J ends were trimmed by 6 bases and 0 bases, with 14 bases remaining between them. CDR3 length: 16 amino acids. CDR3 bases: TGTGCCAGCAGCCCCCTGGTAGGCACAACTAATGAAAAACTGTTTTTT. This codes for CASSPLVGTTNEKLFF.

In its sample, this clonotype ranks as medium-sized. The genes are TRBV6-2 or TRBV6-3 and TRBJ2-1, with D uncertain. Germline V gives CDR1 MNHEY, CDR2 SVGEGT. The germline V and J ends were trimmed by 0 bases and 3 bases, with 6 bases remaining between them. This CDR3 is 14 amino acids long. In DNA form, the CDR3 reads TGTGCCAGCAGTTACTCAGCAGACTACAATGAGCAGTTCTTC. Protein sequence: CASSYSADYNEQFF.

This clonotype was recorded many times. This chain connects TRBV6-4 to TRBJ1-1; no reliable D call. The ends were cut back, 7 bases at V and 0 bases at J, with 15 bases in the middle. The CDR3 totals 15 residues. The germline gives CDR1 MRHNA, CDR2 SNTAGT. DNA of the CDR3: TGTGCCAGCATTCCTTTGGAGTCGGTGAACACTGAAGCTTTCTTT. This sequence encodes CASIPLESVNTEAFF.

By share, this clonotype counts as medium-sized. V and J are TRBV12-3 or TRBV12-4 and TRBJ2-7, with 9 bases identical to TRBD1. V trimming: 6 bases; J trimming: 3 bases; junction bases outside the gene matches: 6. The CDR3 covers 14 residues. This CDR3 reads CASSMGQGFYEQYF. The CDR3 nucleotides read TGTGCCAGCAGCATGGGACAGGGCTTCTACGAGCAGTACTTC.

In this sample, this clonotype is large. The chain combines TRBV29-1 with TRBJ2-7; tentative D call: TRBD2 (5 bases). The CDR3 loop spans 11 amino acids. Per the germline V gene, CDR1 is SQVTM and CDR2 is ANQGSEA. V was cut by 5 bases and J by 5 bases, with 10 bases left in between. The CDR3 here is CSVTSSDEQYF. Here the CDR3 DNA reads TGCAGCGTTACTAGTTCGGACGAGCAGTACTTC.

By share, this clonotype counts as medium-sized. The V call is TRBV6-1, the J call TRBJ1-3; D remains unclear. V lost 2 bases and J 4 bases, leaving 15 bases between the germline ends. The CDR3 extends over 16 amino acids. Germline V lookup: CDR1 MNHNS, CDR2 SASEGT. The CDR3 nucleotides are TGTGCCAGCAGTGAAACGGGGATCCAAGGGGGAAACACCATATATTTT. As protein: CASSETGIQGGNTIYF.

This clonotype is labeled as medium-sized. The genes are TRBV5-6 and TRBJ2-5; tentative D call: TRBD1 (6 bases). CDR1 and CDR2 (germline): SGHDT, YYEEEE. V lost 5 bases, J lost 5 bases, and 19 bases lay in between. The CDR3 is 15 amino acids. The CDR3: CASRVTGSPGETQYF. For the CDR3, the DNA is TGTGCCAGCAGAGTTACAGGGAGTCCAGGGGAGACCCAGTACTTC.

In this sample, this clonotype turned up a few times. This rearrangement joins TRBV11-3 to TRBJ2-1; 12 bases are a match to TRBD2. The CDR3 sequence is 15 residues long. The ends lost 0 bases at V and 8 bases at J; junction bases unmatched: 2. Germline loops: CDR1 SGHNT, CDR2 YENEEA. CDR3 DNA sequence: TGTGCCAGCAGCTTAGATCTAGCGGGGGGGGATGAGCAGTTCTTC. Translating gives CASSLDLAGGDEQFF.

This clonotype was found many times. The CDR3 here is CASSLVQGAYNEQFF. The CDR3 nucleotides are TGTGCCAGCAGCTTAGTGCAGGGGGCCTACAATGAGCAGTTCTTC. The V gene is TRBV11-2, the J gene TRBJ2-1, with 7 bases fitting TRBD1. The junction had 2 bases not matched to a gene; V was cut back by 1 base and J by 2 bases. This CDR3 comprises 15 residues. Germline V lookup: CDR1 SGHAT, CDR2 FQNNGV.

This clonotype was seen a few times. The genes are TRBV14 and TRBJ1-1; D perhaps matches TRBD1 (6 bases). The CDR3 extends over 11 amino acids. CDR1 SGHDN and CDR2 FVKESK come from the germline V gene. The ends were cut back, 4 bases at V and 8 bases at J, with 8 bases in the middle. CDR3 in DNA: TGTGCCAGCAGCCTCGGGACAGAAGCTTTCTTT. As protein: CASSLGTEAFF.

In its sample, this clonotype is medium-sized (0.01 to 0.1%). V usage is TRBV19 and J usage is TRBJ1-3; D is unclear. Trimming cost V 3 bases and J 1 base, with 7 bases left between them. Germline CDR1 reads LNHDA; CDR2 reads SQIVND (reference sequence). CDR3 length equals 14 residues. The CDR3 sequence: CASSIGDSGNTIYF. CDR3 DNA sequence: TGTGCCAGTAGTATTGGTGATTCTGGAAACACCATATATTTT.

By sample share, this clonotype is medium-sized. V usage is TRBV27 and J usage is TRBJ2-5; 14 bases match TRBD2. The CDR3 extends over 15 amino acids. V lost 3 bases and J lost 5; bases outside the gene matches: 2. Looked up from germline, CDR1 is MNHEY and CDR2 is SMNVEV (reference sequence). CDR3 loop: CASSLTSGGEETQYF. The CDR3 coding sequence is TGTGCCAGCAGTTTGACTAGCGGGGGGGAGGAGACCCAGTACTTC.

By proportion, this clonotype is medium-sized. V usage is TRBV10-3 and J usage is TRBJ2-2; TRBD1 agrees at 10 bases. The CDR3 covers 16 residues. With 5 bases clipped from V and 0 bases from J, the junction kept 3 bases outside the gene matches. Germline assignment: CDR1 ENHRY and CDR2 SYGVKD. The CDR3 spells CAISRDRGPNTGELFF. CDR3 sequence (DNA): TGTGCCATCAGTCGCGACAGGGGGCCGAACACCGGGGAGCTGTTTTTT.

This clonotype was seen more than once but under ten times. The rearrangement joins TRBV12-5 to TRBJ1-3; 7 positions agree with TRBD1. Germline V gene data show CDR1 as LGHNT and CDR2 as FRNRAP. The CDR3 length is 14 residues. V shed 5 bases, J shed 4 bases, and the junction held 5 bases outside the gene matches. In nucleotides, the CDR3 is TGTGCTAGTGGTCCCTCAGGGGGAGGAAACACCATATATTTT. It codes for CASGPSGGGNTIYF. The full variable domain, rest sourced from reference TRBV12-5 and TRBJ1-3, is DARVTQTPRHKVTEMGQEVTMRCQPILGHNTVFWYRQTMMQGLELLAYFRNRAPLDDSGMPKDRFSAEMPDATLATLKIQPSEPRDSAVYFCASGPSGGGNTIYFGEGSWLTVV.

Ten or more counts support this clonotype. The chain is built from TRBV18 and TRBJ1-1; 8 positions agree with TRBD1. Germline values: CDR1 KGHSH, CDR2 LQKENI. J gave up 6 bases and V 5 bases, and 2 bases lay outside the gene matches. The CDR3 has 12 amino acids. This CDR3 reads CASSTGQAEAFF. CDR3 nucleotides: TGTGCCAGCTCAACGGGACAGGCTGAAGCTTTCTTT.

By sample share, this clonotype is medium-sized (0.01 to 0.1%). The chain employs TRBV6-1 and TRBJ1-2; tentative D call: TRBD1 (5 bases). Looked up from germline, CDR1 is MNHNS and CDR2 is SASEGT. The germline V and J ends were trimmed by 5 bases and 8 bases, with 15 bases remaining between them. The CDR3 has 13 residues. DNA for the CDR3: TGTGCCAGCAGTCAGGGCGCTAGGGGCGGCTACACCTTC. This gives the protein CASSQGARGGYTF.

The rearrangement joins TRBV28 to TRBJ2-2; tentative D call: TRBD2 (6 bases). V was trimmed by 5 bases and J by 1 base, leaving 14 bases between them. This CDR3 has 16 residues. The germline V gene has CDR1 MDHEN and CDR2 SYDVKM. The CDR3 sequence is CASSDPGTRNTGELFF. The CDR3 nucleotides are TGTGCCAGCAGTGACCCCGGGACTCGGAACACCGGGGAGCTGTTTTTT.

In its sample, this clonotype ranks as medium-sized. CDR3 in DNA: TGTGCCAGCTCACCCCCGGCCGGAGGGTACGAGCAGTACTTC. As protein: CASSPPAGGYEQYF. The chain carries TRBV18 and TRBJ2-7; tentative D call: TRBD2 (6 bases). The CDR3 runs 14 residues. Germline V gene sequence: CDR1 KGHSH, CDR2 LQKENI. Trimming took 3 bases from V and 4 from J, leaving 13 bases between them.

This clonotype showed up just a few times. V gene TRBV20-1 combines with J gene TRBJ2-3, with 9 bases fitting TRBD1. The CDR3 consists of 15 residues. J lost 4 bases, V lost 0 bases, and 5 bases had no gene match. The V gene's germline CDR1 is DFQATT and CDR2 SNEGSKA (reference sequence). CDR3 protein: CSAREDRGMADTQYF. In DNA form, the CDR3 reads TGCAGTGCTAGAGAAGACAGGGGGATGGCAGATACGCAGTATTTT.

This clonotype was seen a handful of times. The chain couples TRBV20-1 to TRBJ2-7; 8 bases are a match to TRBD1. CDR1 is DFQATT, CDR2 SNEGSKA, per germline (reference sequence). This CDR3 has 12 residues. V gave up 3 bases and J gave up 6 bases; unmatched junction bases: 4. The DNA of the CDR3 is TGCAGTGCTAGTCCCAGGGGGCGCGAGCAGTACTTC. This translates into CSASPRGREQYF.